This TCR beta chain was captured in a study of blood T cell repertoires in COVID-19. Study background: The United States, Italy and Spain provided the acute and convalescent COVID-19 samples. PBMCs, B-cell-depleted T cells, or T cells were the source of the cDNA or gDNA that made up the material.

Seattle cases were enrolled at active infection and followed longitudinally. Authors' analysis steps: Counts of nucleated cells, estimated from reference gene primer amplification, were obtained. Repertoires were generated with immunoSEQ multiplex PCR, while TCRdb's copy carries only in-frame clones and drops some. That table furnishes V, J and clone size, whereas the DNA furnished D and trimming. Counted here are 390,000 or so clones, 80% to 90% occurring once; the ten biggest clones make up approximately 3%. Sequencing input: peripheral blood. This clonotype was sampled from a woman aged 30 to 39 with COVID-19, enrolled during active disease.

DNA of the CDR3: TGTGCCAGCAGCCCCCGACAGGGAACAACTGAAGCTTTCTTT. Translated, it gives CASSPRQGTTEAFF. V and J are TRBV5-4 and TRBJ1-1; 7 bases agree with TRBD1. This CDR3 is 14 amino acids long. The germline V gene has CDR1 SGHNT and CDR2 YYREEE (reference sequence). Losses at the gene ends were 4 bases for V and 5 bases for J; bases not matched to a gene: 8. The full variable domain, with the rest looked up from reference TRBV5-4 and TRBJ1-1, is ETGVTQSPTHLIKTRGQQVTLRCSSQSGHNTVSWYQQALGQGPQFIFQYYREEENGRGNFPPRFSGLQFPNYSSELNVNALELDDSALYLCASSPRQGTTEAFFGQGTRLTVV.